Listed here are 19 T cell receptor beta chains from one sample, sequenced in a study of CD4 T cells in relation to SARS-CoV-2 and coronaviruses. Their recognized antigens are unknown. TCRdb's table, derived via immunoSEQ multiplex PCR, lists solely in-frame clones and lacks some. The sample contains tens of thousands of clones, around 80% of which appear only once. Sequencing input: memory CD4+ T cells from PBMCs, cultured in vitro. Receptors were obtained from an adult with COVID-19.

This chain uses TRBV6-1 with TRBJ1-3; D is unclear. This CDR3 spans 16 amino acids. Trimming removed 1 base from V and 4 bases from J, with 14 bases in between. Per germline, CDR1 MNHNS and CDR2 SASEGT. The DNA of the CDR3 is TGTGCCAGCAGTGAAGGGCGGAATGCTCTGGGAAACACCATATATTTT. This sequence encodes CASSEGRNALGNTIYF.

The DNA of the CDR3 is TGTGCCAGCAGCTTCTCCACAATGAGGGAGACCCAGTACTTC. Residues: CASSFSTMRETQYF. The chain uses TRBV7-9 and TRBJ2-5; D call uncertain. The V gene's germline CDR1 is SEHNR and CDR2 FQNEAQ (reference sequence). V lost 3 bases and J lost 5, with 13 bases in between. This CDR3 contains 14 residues. The variable domain in full, with the rest retrieved from reference TRBV7-9 and TRBJ2-5, is DTGVSQNPRHKITKRGQNVTFRCDPISEHNRLYWYRQTLGQGPEFLTYFQNEAQLEKSRLLSDRFSAERPKGSFSTLEIQRTEQGDSAMYLCASSFSTMRETQYFGPGTRLLVL.

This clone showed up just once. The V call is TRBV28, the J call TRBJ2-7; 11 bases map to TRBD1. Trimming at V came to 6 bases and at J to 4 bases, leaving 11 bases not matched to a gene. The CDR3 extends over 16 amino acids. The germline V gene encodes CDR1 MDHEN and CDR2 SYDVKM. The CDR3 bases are TGTGCCAGCAGGACAGATGCGGACAGGGGGCGATACGAGCAGTACTTC. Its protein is CASRTDADRGRYEQYF.

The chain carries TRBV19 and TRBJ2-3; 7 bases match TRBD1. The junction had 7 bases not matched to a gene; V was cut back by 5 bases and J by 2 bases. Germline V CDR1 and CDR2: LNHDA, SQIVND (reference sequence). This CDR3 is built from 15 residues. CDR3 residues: CASSGDRAYTDTQYF. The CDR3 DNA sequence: TGTGCCAGTAGTGGGGACAGAGCATACACAGATACGCAGTATTTT.

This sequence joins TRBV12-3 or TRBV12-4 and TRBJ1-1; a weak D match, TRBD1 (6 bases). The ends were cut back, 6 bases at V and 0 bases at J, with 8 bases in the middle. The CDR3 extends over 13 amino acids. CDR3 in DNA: TGTGCCAGCAGGGGACACGTGAACACTGAAGCTTTCTTT. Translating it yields CASRGHVNTEAFF.

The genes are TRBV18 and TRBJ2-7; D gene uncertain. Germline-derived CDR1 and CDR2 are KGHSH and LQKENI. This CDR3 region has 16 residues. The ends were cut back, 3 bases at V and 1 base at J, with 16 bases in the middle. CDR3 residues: CASSPDGFTPSYEQYF. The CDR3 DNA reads TGTGCCAGCTCACCGGATGGATTCACCCCGTCCTACGAGCAGTACTTC.

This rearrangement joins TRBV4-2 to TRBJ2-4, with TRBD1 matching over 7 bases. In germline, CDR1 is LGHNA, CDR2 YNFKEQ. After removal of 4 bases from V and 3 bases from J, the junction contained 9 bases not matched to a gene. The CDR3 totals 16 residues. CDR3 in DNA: TGTGCCAGCAGCCCTACGGCCGGGACAGTCAAAAACATTCAGTACTTC. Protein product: CASSPTAGTVKNIQYF.

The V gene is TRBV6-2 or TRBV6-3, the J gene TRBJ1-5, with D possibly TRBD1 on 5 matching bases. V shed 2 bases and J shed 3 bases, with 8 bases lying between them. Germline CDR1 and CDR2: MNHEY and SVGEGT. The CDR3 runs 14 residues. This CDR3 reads CASSYRQLNQPQHF. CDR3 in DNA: TGTGCCAGCAGTTACAGACAGCTCAATCAGCCCCAGCATTTT.

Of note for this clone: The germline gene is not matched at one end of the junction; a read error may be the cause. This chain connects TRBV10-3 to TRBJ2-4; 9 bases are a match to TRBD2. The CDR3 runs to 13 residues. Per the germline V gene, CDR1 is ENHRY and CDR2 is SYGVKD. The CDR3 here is CAIRGLAENIQYF. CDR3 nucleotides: TGTGCCATCAGGGGACTAGCCGAAAACATTCAGTACTTC.

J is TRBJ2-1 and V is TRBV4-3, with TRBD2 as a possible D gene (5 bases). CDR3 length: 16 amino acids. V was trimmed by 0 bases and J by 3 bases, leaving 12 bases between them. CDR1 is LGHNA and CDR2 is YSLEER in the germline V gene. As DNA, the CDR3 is TGCGCCAGCAGCCAAGAGCCGGTGGGAGTCTACAATGAGCAGTTCTTC. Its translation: CASSQEPVGVYNEQFF.

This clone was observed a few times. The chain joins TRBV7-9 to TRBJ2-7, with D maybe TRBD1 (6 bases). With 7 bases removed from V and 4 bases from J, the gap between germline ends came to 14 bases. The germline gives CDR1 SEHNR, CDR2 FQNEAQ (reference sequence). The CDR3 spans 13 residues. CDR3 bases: TGTGCCAGCAACCGGGACAATTTATACGAGCAGTACTTC. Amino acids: CASNRDNLYEQYF.

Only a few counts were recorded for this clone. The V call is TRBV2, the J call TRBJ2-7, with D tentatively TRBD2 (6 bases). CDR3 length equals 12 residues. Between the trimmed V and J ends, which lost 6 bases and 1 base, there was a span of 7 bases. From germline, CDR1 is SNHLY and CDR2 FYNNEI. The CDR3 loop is CASRGGSYEQYF. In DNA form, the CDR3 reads TGTGCCAGCAGAGGAGGGTCCTACGAGCAGTACTTC.

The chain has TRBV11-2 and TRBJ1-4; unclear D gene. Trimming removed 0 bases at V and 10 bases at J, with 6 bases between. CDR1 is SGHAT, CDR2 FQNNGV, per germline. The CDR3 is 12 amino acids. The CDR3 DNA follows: TGTGCCAGCAGCTTAGATCTGGGAAAACTGTTTTTT. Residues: CASSLDLGKLFF.

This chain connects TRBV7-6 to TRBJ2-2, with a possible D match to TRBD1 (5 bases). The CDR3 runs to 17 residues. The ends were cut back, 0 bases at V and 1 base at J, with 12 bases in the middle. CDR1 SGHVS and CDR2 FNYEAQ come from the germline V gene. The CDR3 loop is CASSLAGQTWNTGELFF. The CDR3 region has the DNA TGTGCCAGCAGCTTAGCGGGGCAAACCTGGAACACCGGGGAGCTGTTTTTT.

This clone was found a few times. The CDR3 loop is CASKSTSGSPDTQYF. In DNA form, the CDR3 reads TGTGCCAGCAAGTCTACTAGCGGGAGCCCAGATACGCAGTATTTT. The chain employs TRBV2 and TRBJ2-3; 11 bases agree with TRBD2. The ends lost 7 bases at V and 4 bases at J; junction bases unmatched: 7. The CDR3 length is 15 residues. From germline, CDR1 is SNHLY and CDR2 FYNNEI.

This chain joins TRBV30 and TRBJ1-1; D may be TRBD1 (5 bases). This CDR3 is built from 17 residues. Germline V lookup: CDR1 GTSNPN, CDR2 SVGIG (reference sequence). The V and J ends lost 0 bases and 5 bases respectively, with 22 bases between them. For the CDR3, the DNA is TGTGCCTGGAGTGTACTAAGTCGGCCAGGGAGGAAAACTGAAGCTTTCTTT. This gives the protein CAWSVLSRPGRKTEAFF.

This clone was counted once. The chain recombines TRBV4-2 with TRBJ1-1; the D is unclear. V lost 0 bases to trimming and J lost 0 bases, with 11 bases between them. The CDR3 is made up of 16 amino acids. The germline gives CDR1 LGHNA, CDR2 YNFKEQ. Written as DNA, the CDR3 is TGTGCCAGCAGCCAAGAGGGGAGGACCTTGAACACTGAAGCTTTCTTT. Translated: CASSQEGRTLNTEAFF.

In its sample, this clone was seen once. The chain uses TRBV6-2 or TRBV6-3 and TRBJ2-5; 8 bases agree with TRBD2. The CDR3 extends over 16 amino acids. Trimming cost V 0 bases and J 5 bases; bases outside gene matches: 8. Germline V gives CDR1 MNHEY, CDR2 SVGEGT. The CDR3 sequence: CASSYSQREYLETQYF. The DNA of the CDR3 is TGTGCCAGCAGTTACTCTCAGCGGGAGTACCTGGAGACCCAGTACTTC.

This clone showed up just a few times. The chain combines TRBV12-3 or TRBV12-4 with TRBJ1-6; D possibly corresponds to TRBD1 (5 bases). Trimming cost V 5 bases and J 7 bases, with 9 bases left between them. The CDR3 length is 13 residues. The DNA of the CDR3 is TGTGCCAGCAGTAGCAGGGCAAATTCACCCCTCCACTTT. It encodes CASSSRANSPLHF.